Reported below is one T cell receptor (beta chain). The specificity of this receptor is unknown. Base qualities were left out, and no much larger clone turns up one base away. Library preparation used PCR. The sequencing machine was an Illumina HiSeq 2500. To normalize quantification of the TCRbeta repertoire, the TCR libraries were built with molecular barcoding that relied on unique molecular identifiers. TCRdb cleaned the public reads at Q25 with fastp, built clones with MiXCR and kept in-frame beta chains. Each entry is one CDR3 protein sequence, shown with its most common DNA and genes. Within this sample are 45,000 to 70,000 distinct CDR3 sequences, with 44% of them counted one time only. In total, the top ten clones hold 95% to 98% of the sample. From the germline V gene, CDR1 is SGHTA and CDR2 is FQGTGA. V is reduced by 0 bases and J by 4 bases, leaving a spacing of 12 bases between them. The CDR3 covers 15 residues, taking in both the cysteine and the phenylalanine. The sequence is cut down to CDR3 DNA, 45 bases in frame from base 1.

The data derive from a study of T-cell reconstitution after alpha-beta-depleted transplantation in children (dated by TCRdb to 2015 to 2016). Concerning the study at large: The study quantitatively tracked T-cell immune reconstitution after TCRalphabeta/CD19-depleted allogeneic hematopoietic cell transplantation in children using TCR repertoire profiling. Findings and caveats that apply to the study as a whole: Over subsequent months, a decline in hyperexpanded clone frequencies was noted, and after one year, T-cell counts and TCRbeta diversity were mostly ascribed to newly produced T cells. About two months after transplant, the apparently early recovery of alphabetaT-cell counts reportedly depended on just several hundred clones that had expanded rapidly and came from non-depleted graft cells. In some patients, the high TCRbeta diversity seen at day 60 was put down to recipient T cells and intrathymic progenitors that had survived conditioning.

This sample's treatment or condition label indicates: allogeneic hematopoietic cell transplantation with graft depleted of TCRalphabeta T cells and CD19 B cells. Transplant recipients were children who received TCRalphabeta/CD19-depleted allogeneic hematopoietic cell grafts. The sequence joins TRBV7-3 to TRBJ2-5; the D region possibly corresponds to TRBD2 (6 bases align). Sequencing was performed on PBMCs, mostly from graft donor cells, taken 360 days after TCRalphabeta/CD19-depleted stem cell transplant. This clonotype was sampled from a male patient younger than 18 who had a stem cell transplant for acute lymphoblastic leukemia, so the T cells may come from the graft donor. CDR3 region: CASSLTHGGIETQYF. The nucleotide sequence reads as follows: TGTGCCAGCAGCTTAACACACGGGGGAATAGAGACCCAGTACTTC.